These 22 T cell receptor beta chains were sequenced from one sample in a study of blood T cell repertoires in COVID-19. Sequenced by immunoSEQ multiplex PCR; TCRdb stores in-frame clones only, minus some. This sample has 40,000 or so clones, with 85% found just once. Material: peripheral blood. The receptors were gathered from a man aged 50-59 years with active COVID-19.

A few counts support this clone. The rearrangement links TRBV27 to TRBJ2-1, with D perhaps TRBD1 (5 bases). CDR1 MNHEY and CDR2 SMNVEV come from the germline V gene (reference sequence). CDR3 length: 15 residues. The V end was cut by 7 bases, the J end by 0 bases, with 13 bases between. In nucleotides, the CDR3 is TGTGCCAGCAATCGACAGTCGAGCTCCTACAATGAGCAGTTCTTC. Translation gives CASNRQSSSYNEQFF.

The CDR3 loop is CASSSDTRGEAFF. The CDR3 coding sequence is TGTGCCAGCAGTTCTGACACCCGGGGTGAAGCTTTCTTT. This chain uses TRBV12-3 or TRBV12-4 with TRBJ1-1; no firm D call. The CDR3 runs 13 residues. Trimming cost V 4 bases and J 7 bases, with 13 bases left between them.

V gene TRBV28 combines with J gene TRBJ2-7; 11 bases align to TRBD1. J lost 4 bases, V lost 4 bases, and 6 bases had no gene match. The germline V gene encodes CDR1 MDHEN and CDR2 SYDVKM. CDR3 length: 15 amino acids. For the CDR3, the DNA is TGTGCCAGCAGTTCCGGGACAGGGGGTATATACGAGCAGTACTTC. This encodes CASSSGTGGIYEQYF.

This sequence joins TRBV7-3 and TRBJ2-1; 13 nucleotides align to TRBD2. Germline CDR1 reads SGHTA; CDR2 reads FQGTGA. This CDR3 is 14 amino acids long. J lost 15 bases, V lost 2 bases, and 7 bases had no gene match. The CDR3 DNA sequence: TGTGCCAGCAGCTTAGGGACTAGCGGGGCCATCTGGTTCTTC. This encodes CASSLGTSGAIWFF.

The sample holds one count of this clone. This same CDR3 is encoded by further DNA sequences in the sample. This rearrangement joins TRBV12-3 or TRBV12-4 to TRBJ2-7; unclear D gene. V lost 4 bases, J lost 4 bases, and 5 bases lay in between. The CDR3 covers 11 residues. CDR3 in amino acids: CASSSPYEQYF. In nucleotides, the CDR3 is TGTGCCAGCAGTTCCCCGTACGAGCAGTACTTC.

The chain uses TRBV19 and TRBJ2-3; D ambiguous. Trimming removed 3 bases from V and 2 bases from J, with 9 bases in between. Germline lookup yields CDR1 LNHDA and CDR2 SQIVND (reference sequence). The CDR3 sequence is 14 residues long. The CDR3 coding sequence is TGTGCCAGTAGTATTGGGCCATTCACAGATACGCAGTATTTT. It specifies CASSIGPFTDTQYF.

DNA for the CDR3: TGTGCCAGCAGCCAAGGCAGGGATAGGGCGGACCCTATCTACGAGCAGTACTTC. As protein: CASSQGRDRADPIYEQYF. This chain links TRBV14 with TRBJ2-7; possibly TRBD1 for D (5 bases). Per germline, CDR1 SGHDN and CDR2 FVKESK. The V end was cut by 1 base, the J end by 3 bases, with 22 bases between. The CDR3 has 18 residues.

DNA of the CDR3: TGTGCCAGCAGCCAAGATACCCTACTACCCTACGAGCAGTACTTC. This codes for CASSQDTLLPYEQYF. The rearrangement uses TRBV3-1 (or the pseudogene TRBV3-2) and TRBJ2-7; D is undetermined. This CDR3 is 15 amino acids long. The V end lost 0 bases, the J end lost 2 bases, and 11 bases lay between the germline ends. Germline V gives CDR1 LGHDT, CDR2 YNNKEL (reference sequence).

The V call is TRBV24-1, the J call TRBJ2-3; D may be TRBD1 (5 bases). V was clipped by 9 bases and J by 6 bases, with 18 bases between them. Germline values: CDR1 KGHDR, CDR2 SFDVKD. There are 14 residues in the CDR3. CDR3 region: CATSSALPGDTQYF. As DNA, the CDR3 is TGTGCCACCTCGTCGGCCCTCCCAGGGGATACGCAGTATTTT.

This clone was detected a few times. This chain connects TRBV6-7 to TRBJ2-7; 10 nucleotides match TRBD1. TRBV6-7 is placed among ORFs of uncertain function. CDR3 size: 17 residues. The junction had 8 bases not matched to a gene; V was cut back by 0 bases and J by 3 bases. In nucleotides, the CDR3 is TGTGCCAGCAGTTACTCTCTCACGACAGGGGGCGTCTACGAGCAGTACTTC. This sequence encodes CASSYSLTTGGVYEQYF.

The chain joins TRBV2 to TRBJ1-2, with D tentatively TRBD1 (6 bases). This CDR3 region has 15 residues. Trimming cost V 8 bases and J 8 bases, with 24 bases left between them. Germline V gene lookup returns CDR1 SNHLY and CDR2 FYNNEI. The CDR3 nucleotides are TGTGCCAGCCGGTCCCAGGGGCCCGCGGTGGAGGGCTACACCTTC. This gives the protein CASRSQGPAVEGYTF.

The chain joins TRBV9 to TRBJ1-6; tentative D call: TRBD1 (6 bases). CDR1 and CDR2 from the germline V gene are SGDLS and YYNGEE. V shed 1 base and J shed 4 bases, with 9 bases lying between them. CDR3 size: 15 residues. DNA for the CDR3: TGTGCCAGCAGCGTAATTGGACAGTATAATTCACCCCTCCACTTT. This translates into CASSVIGQYNSPLHF.

This chain connects TRBV19 to TRBJ2-5; TRBD1 is a possible D gene (6 bases). CDR3 length: 15 amino acids. Germline V gene data show CDR1 as LNHDA and CDR2 as SQIVND (reference sequence). V lost 4 bases, J lost 2 bases, and 14 bases lay in between. CDR3 coding DNA: TGTGCCAGTAGTACCGCTGGGACATATCAAGAGACCCAGTACTTC. It yields the protein CASSTAGTYQETQYF.

The gene calls are TRBV4-2 and TRBJ2-3, with TRBD2 matching over 7 bases. Germline CDR1 and CDR2: LGHNA and YNFKEQ. V shed 3 bases, J shed 1 base, and the junction held 7 bases outside the gene matches. The CDR3 spans 16 residues. CDR3 DNA sequence: TGTGCCAGCAGCCAGGTTGCGGGAGCCGGCACAGATACGCAGTATTTT. This sequence encodes CASSQVAGAGTDTQYF.

The DNA of the CDR3 is TGTGCCAGTATACCTCAGGCGGGAACCCTGTACTTC. Amino acid sequence: CASIPQAGTLYF. The chain recombines TRBV19 with TRBJ2-7; D is perhaps TRBD2 (6 bases). Germline V gene data show CDR1 as LNHDA and CDR2 as SQIVND (reference sequence). This CDR3 region has 12 residues. Trimming took 7 bases from V and 12 from J, leaving 19 bases between them.

CDR3 amino acids: CASSTEGIRSGYTF. The CDR3 coding sequence is TGTGCCAGCAGCACGGAGGGTATCAGATCTGGCTACACCTTC. This chain uses TRBV9 with TRBJ1-2; no definite D call. V lost 4 bases and J 7 bases, leaving 17 bases between the germline ends. The germline gives CDR1 SGDLS, CDR2 YYNGEE. The CDR3 is 14 amino acids.

This clone is a singleton in its sample. The chain recombines TRBV27 with TRBJ1-6; D unclear. The CDR3 spans 13 residues. CDR1 is MNHEY and CDR2 is SMNVEV in the germline V gene (reference sequence). V lost 3 bases, J lost 8 bases, and 8 bases lay in between. CDR3 bases: TGTGCCAGCAGTTTCGTAAGAGATTCACCCCTCCACTTT. Translation: CASSFVRDSPLHF.

The rearrangement links TRBV2 to TRBJ2-2; tentative D call: TRBD1 (6 bases). The CDR3 runs 16 residues. The germline V gene has CDR1 SNHLY and CDR2 FYNNEI. Trimming pared 6 bases from V and 5 bases from J, leaving 19 bases between. The CDR3 loop reads CASRADRFSLTGELFF. CDR3 coding DNA: TGTGCCAGCAGAGCCGACAGGTTTAGTCTGACCGGGGAGCTGTTTTTT.

J is TRBJ2-3 and V is TRBV7-2, with 13 nucleotides matching TRBD2. With 3 bases clipped from V and 4 bases from J, the junction kept 4 bases outside the gene matches. Germline lookup yields CDR1 SGHTA and CDR2 FQGNSA. This CDR3 spans 16 amino acids. CDR3 sequence reads: CASSFTSGGAADTQYF. The CDR3 DNA follows: TGTGCCAGCAGCTTCACTAGCGGGGGGGCTGCAGATACGCAGTATTTT. Complete variable domain (other parts from reference TRBV7-2 and TRBJ2-3): GAGVSQSPSNKVTEKGKDVELRCDPISGHTALYWYRQSLGQGLEFLIYFQGNSAPDKSGLPSDRFSAERTGGSVSTLTIQRTQQEDSAVYLCASSFTSGGAADTQYFGPGTRLTVL.

This clone was picked up one time. As DNA, the CDR3 is TGTGCCTGGAGTGGGAACGGGGCCGGGGAGCTGTTTTTT. Translation: CAWSGNGAGELFF. The chain is built from TRBV30 and TRBJ2-2, with TRBD2 as a possible D gene (5 bases). V was clipped by 1 base and J by 6 bases, with 9 bases between them. This CDR3 has 13 residues. Germline CDR1 and CDR2: GTSNPN and SVGIG (reference sequence).

This clone counts as medium-sized. The chain employs TRBV29-1 and TRBJ2-7; 7 bases match TRBD1. J gave up 0 bases and V 7 bases, and 6 bases lay outside the gene matches. Germline V gives CDR1 SQVTM, CDR2 ANQGSEA. This CDR3 contains 13 residues. The CDR3 nucleotides read TGCAGCGCCACAGGGGCGAACTCCTACGAGCAGTACTTC. This encodes CSATGANSYEQYF.

The chain recombines TRBV5-1 with TRBJ2-1, with 8 bases fitting TRBD2. This CDR3 is 15 amino acids long. In germline, CDR1 is SGHRS, CDR2 YFSETQ. Trimming at V came to 5 bases and at J to 6 bases, leaving 10 bases not matched to a gene. The CDR3 protein is CASSTGTSRGNEQFF. CDR3 bases: TGCGCCAGCAGTACCGGGACTAGTAGGGGCAATGAGCAGTTCTTC.